This T cell receptor (beta chain) was captured by sequencing in a study of T cell clones after liver transplantation. Study-level background: Graft-donor-reactive sequences were compared with third-party-reactive TCRbeta sequences from pre-transplant mixed lymphocyte reactions. Until 12-24 months post-transplant, subjects got standard immunosuppression and no induction.

General study points: Low donor cell numbers restricted donor-reactive repertoire measurement in a couple of subjects.

Libraries were prepared by immunoSEQ multiplex PCR; TCRdb keeps only in-frame clonotypes and omits some of them. Of 65,000 to 80,000 clones listed, 75% to 85% were seen once; the top ten hold about 0.64%. CDR1 is SGHTA, CDR2 FQGNSA, per germline. The CDR3 covers 16 residues. The germline V and J ends were trimmed by 4 bases and 2 bases, with 17 bases remaining between them. Details on this clone: Antigen unknown.

The receptor's source is a human donor who received a liver transplant. The rearrangement joins TRBV7-2 to TRBJ2-5, with D uncertain. The sample consisted of CD4+ T cells from blood, taken before liver transplant. The CDR3 here is CASSSPGLRRQETQYF. In nucleotides, the CDR3 is TGTGCCAGCAGCTCACCCGGGTTGAGACGACAAGAGACCCAGTACTTC.